This TCR beta chain comes out of a study of read filtering for tumor transcriptome and immune sequencing. Bone marrow was sampled from every patient at the time of active disease. Molecular barcoded adaptors covering alpha/delta and beta/gamma chains were used on about 0.4 ug RNA. From the reads, TCRdb called clonotypes with MiXCR, one entry per CDR3 protein. Here the sample spans 62,000 or so distinct CDR3 sequences, 14% being singletons. The sequencing sample was made of a population of CD138-negative cells sorted from bone marrow. This clonotype was obtained from a donor at least 40 years old with multiple myeloma.

For the CDR3, the DNA is TGTGCCAGCAGCACGGCGGCCCTCGCCGGCACAGATACGCAGTATTTT. It specifies CASSTAALAGTDTQYF. This chain links TRBV7-2 with TRBJ2-3; D gene ambiguous. This CDR3 region has 16 residues. V was clipped by 5 bases and J by 1 base, with 16 bases between them. From germline, CDR1 is SGHTA and CDR2 FQGNSA.